This T cell receptor beta chain was obtained from a study of OX40 agonist ivuxolimab in advanced cancers. Whole-study context: With ivuxolimab, an agonistic anti-OX40 (CD134) antibody, patients were treated. Study-wide points: The antigen specificity of the peripheral T cells (those that were expanded) was not determined.

Autoimmune disease history or systemic immunosuppression disqualified patients. TCRdb's copy holds only in-frame clones and misses some; the assay was immunoSEQ multiplex PCR. The data hold more than 50,000 clones, with less than 90% observed a single time. A note on this clone: The antigen is undetermined.

Trimming stripped 5 bases from V and 4 bases from J, with 23 bases between. This CDR3 is 17 amino acids long. The germline V gene has CDR1 MDHEN and CDR2 SYDVKM. The source is an adult with an advanced solid tumor such as melanoma, head and neck, liver or kidney cancer. This specimen consisted of CD4+ or CD8+ T cells sorted from blood, obtained in a trial of the OX40 agonist ivuxolimab. The chain links TRBV28 to TRBJ1-1; no reliable D call. As DNA, the CDR3 is TGTGCCAGCAGTCTTGGGGATCTATTTCGCAAATTCACTGAAGCTTTCTTT. Its protein product is CASSLGDLFRKFTEAFF. The full variable domain, its missing parts supplied by reference TRBV28 and TRBJ1-1, is DVKVTQSSRYLVKRTGEKVFLECVQDMDHENMFWYRQDPGLGLRLIYFSYDVKMKEKGDIPEGYSVSREKKERFSLILESASTNQTSMYLCASSLGDLFRKFTEAFFGQGTRLTVV.